This TCR beta chain was retrieved from a study of cytomegalovirus exposure and HLA in healthy donors. This clone occurred a few times. This CDR3 is 12 amino acids long. From germline, CDR1 is MNHEY and CDR2 SVGAGI. V dropped 4 bases and J dropped 11; count of bases not matched to a gene: 7. PCR involved 60 Vbeta and 13 Jbeta primers. The protocol was immunoSEQ multiplex PCR, while the TCRdb copy is restricted to in-frame clones and leaves out a portion. The sample includes 170,000 or so clones, about three quarters of them seen just once. The sequencing input was PBMCs. This sequence was found in a man in his forties or fifties in good health and CMV-seronegative. The chain couples TRBV6-5 to TRBJ1-1; 7 nucleotides align to TRBD1. In DNA, the CDR3 is TGTGCCAGCAGTTTACCGGGACAGTCCGCTTTCTTT. Translation gives CASSLPGQSAFF.